A selection of T cell receptor beta chains follows, all from one sample in a study of cytomegalovirus exposure and HLA in healthy donors. The data were produced by immunoSEQ multiplex PCR, yet TCRdb's version contains in-frame clones alone and is incomplete. The sample carries 200,000 to 250,000 clones, approximately 80% recorded once. Sequencing input: PBMCs. The receptors derive from a male donor in good health and CMV-seronegative. Each CDR3 is given with its conserved first and last residue. The order of the fields is V gene, J gene, clone size, D gene, CDR3 protein, CDR3 DNA. The D gene is left open where the match is weak. Size values are once, few and many counts, or a class for expanded clones, and some rows have none.

V: TRBV21-1; J: TRBJ2-7; size: .; D: .; CDR3: CASPPLGPLGLEQYF; DNA: TGTGCCAGCCCTCCTCTGGGGCCCCTCGGTCTCGAGCAGTACTTC
V: TRBV14; J: TRBJ2-3; size: .; D: TRBD1; CDR3: CASSQESHRGFGTDTQYF; DNA: TGTGCCAGCAGCCAAGAATCCCACAGGGGGTTCGGCACAGATACGCAGTATTTT
V: TRBV5-4; J: TRBJ2-7; size: .; D: TRBD2; CDR3: CASSAGLAGATYEQYF; DNA: TGTGCCAGCAGCGCTGGACTAGCGGGGGCCACCTACGAGCAGTACTTC
V: TRBV7-9; J: TRBJ2-2; size: .; D: .; CDR3: CASSFEGVAGELFF; DNA: TGTGCCAGCAGCTTCGAGGGGGTCGCCGGGGAGCTGTTTTTT
V: TRBV5-6; J: TRBJ2-3; size: .; D: .; CDR3: CASSLQGLGTDTQYF; DNA: TGTGCCAGCAGCTTACAGGGTCTCGGCACAGATACGCAGTATTTT
V: TRBV27; J: TRBJ2-3; size: .; D: .; CDR3: CASWSVSADTQYF; DNA: TGTGCCAGCTGGAGCGTGAGCGCAGATACGCAGTATTTT
V: TRBV19; J: TRBJ2-5; size: few; D: .; CDR3: CASTPQGLETQYF; DNA: TGTGCCAGTACTCCACAGGGCTTGGAGACCCAGTACTTC
V: TRBV9; J: TRBJ1-2; size: .; D: .; CDR3: CASSVVAGDGYTF; DNA: TGTGCCAGCAGCGTAGTTGCGGGTGATGGCTACACCTTC
V: TRBV30; J: TRBJ1-1; size: .; D: .; CDR3: CAWRWTAEAFF; DNA: TGTGCCTGGAGGTGGACAGCCGAAGCTTTCTTT
V: TRBV6-5; J: TRBJ2-7; size: .; D: TRBD1; CDR3: CASSRDRYYEQYF; DNA: TGTGCCAGCAGCCGGGACAGATACTACGAGCAGTACTTC
V: TRBV7-3; J: TRBJ2-1; size: .; D: TRBD2; CDR3: CASSLSPLTSGNEQFF; DNA: TGTGCCAGCAGCTTAAGCCCTCTGACTAGCGGTAATGAGCAGTTCTTC
V: TRBV18; J: TRBJ2-7; size: .; D: TRBD1; CDR3: CASSRSGTGLYEQYF; DNA: TGTGCCAGCTCACGGTCCGGGACAGGGCTCTACGAGCAGTACTTC
V: TRBV4-1; J: TRBJ1-2; size: .; D: TRBD1; CDR3: CASSLDLLGQIYGYTF; DNA: TGCGCCAGCAGCCTAGATTTACTGGGACAGATTTATGGCTACACCTTC
V: TRBV28; J: TRBJ2-3; size: .; D: TRBD2; CDR3: CASRLAGGSLATDTQYF; DNA: TGTGCCAGCAGATTAGCGGGAGGGAGCTTGGCCACAGATACGCAGTATTTT
V: TRBV18; J: TRBJ2-1; size: .; D: .; CDR3: CASSPPGGSPYNEQFF; DNA: TGTGCCAGCTCACCACCGGGGGGATCTCCCTACAATGAGCAGTTCTTC
V: TRBV25-1; J: TRBJ2-7; size: few; D: TRBD1; CDR3: CASSDGGTGRYEQYF; DNA: TGTGCCAGCAGTGATGGTGGGACAGGGAGGTACGAGCAGTACTTC
V: TRBV19; J: TRBJ2-5; size: once; D: TRBD1; CDR3: CASSKTGSQETQYF; DNA: TGTGCCAGTAGTAAGACAGGGAGCCAAGAGACCCAGTACTTC
V: TRBV19; J: TRBJ2-3; size: .; D: TRBD2; CDR3: CASQGRGGTDTQYF; DNA: TGTGCCTCCCAAGGGAGGGGCGGGACAGATACGCAGTATTTT
V: TRBV6-5; J: TRBJ2-3; size: .; D: TRBD2; CDR3: CASSYGLAGTDTQYF; DNA: TGTGCCAGCAGTTACGGTCTAGCGGGCACAGATACGCAGTATTTT
V: TRBV7-9; J: TRBJ2-6; size: .; D: .; CDR3: CASRVNSLSGANVLTF; DNA: TGTGCCAGCAGGGTCAACAGCCTCTCTGGGGCCAACGTCCTGACTTTC
V: TRBV18; J: TRBJ2-5; size: .; D: .; CDR3: CASSKNRGETQYF; DNA: TGTGCCAGCTCAAAAAATAGGGGCGAGACCCAGTACTTC
V: TRBV5-1; J: TRBJ2-3; size: once; D: TRBD1; CDR3: CASSGQTGGRDTQYF; DNA: TGCGCCAGCAGCGGGCAGACAGGGGGAAGGGATACGCAGTATTTT
V: TRBV6-5; J: TRBJ1-2; size: .; D: .; CDR3: CASSDRSGYTF; DNA: TGTGCCAGCAGCGATCGTAGTGGCTACACCTTC
V: TRBV6-6; J: TRBJ2-2; size: .; D: TRBD2; CDR3: CASRPGGFGGELFF; DNA: TGTGCCAGCAGGCCGGGGGGGTTCGGCGGGGAGCTGTTTTTT
V: TRBV5-6; J: TRBJ2-1; size: .; D: .; CDR3: CASSFGGAPHNEQFF; DNA: TGTGCCAGCAGCTTTGGCGGGGCCCCCCACAATGAGCAGTTCTTC
V: TRBV6-5; J: TRBJ2-2; size: .; D: .; CDR3: CASSSGSAGELFF; DNA: TGTGCCAGCAGTTCCGGGAGCGCCGGGGAGCTGTTTTTT
V: TRBV7-2; J: TRBJ2-7; size: .; D: TRBD2; CDR3: CASSFAGREAYEQYF; DNA: TGTGCCAGCAGCTTTGCGGGCCGGGAGGCTTACGAGCAGTACTTC
V: TRBV12-5; J: TRBJ2-1; size: .; D: TRBD2; CDR3: CASATYGTSDLYNEQFF; DNA: TGTGCTAGTGCTACTTATGGGACTAGCGACCTCTACAATGAGCAGTTCTTC
V: TRBV9; J: TRBJ2-7; size: .; D: .; CDR3: CASSVGHKNYEQYF; DNA: TGTGCCAGCAGCGTAGGCCACAAAAACTACGAGCAGTACTTC
V: TRBV6-1; J: TRBJ1-2; size: .; D: .; CDR3: CASSPPRGDRYGYTF; DNA: TGTGCCAGCAGCCCCCCGCGGGGAGACCGCTATGGCTACACCTTC
V: TRBV7-3; J: TRBJ2-1; size: .; D: TRBD2; CDR3: CASSLGRLAGGPNEQFF; DNA: TGTGCCAGCAGCTTGGGTAGACTAGCGGGAGGCCCCAATGAGCAGTTCTTC
V: TRBV7-2; J: TRBJ1-5; size: .; D: .; CDR3: CASSLDYQPQHF; DNA: TGTGCCAGCAGCTTAGACTACCAGCCCCAGCATTTT
V: TRBV29-1; J: TRBJ2-3; size: .; D: TRBD2; CDR3: CSVEGLAGTDTQYF; DNA: TGCAGCGTTGAAGGACTAGCGGGCACAGATACGCAGTATTTT
V: TRBV9; J: TRBJ2-1; size: .; D: TRBD1; CDR3: CASSVGTGGTDEQFF; DNA: TGTGCCAGCAGCGTCGGGACAGGGGGTACGGATGAGCAGTTCTTC
V: TRBV27; J: TRBJ2-1; size: once; D: TRBD2; CDR3: CASSPSVAGGPNEQFF; DNA: TGTGCCAGCAGTCCCTCAGTAGCGGGAGGCCCGAATGAGCAGTTCTTC
V: TRBV19; J: TRBJ1-1; size: once; D: .; CDR3: CASSRNTADTEAFF; DNA: TGTGCCAGTAGTAGAAACACGGCGGACACTGAAGCTTTCTTT
V: TRBV9; J: TRBJ1-1; size: .; D: TRBD1; CDR3: CASSEDRATEAFF; DNA: TGTGCCAGCAGCGAGGACAGGGCCACTGAAGCTTTCTTT
V: TRBV6-5; J: TRBJ1-2; size: .; D: .; CDR3: CATKNDRQGQFGYTF; DNA: TGTGCCACTAAAAACGACCGGCAGGGGCAATTTGGCTACACCTTC
V: TRBV7-9; J: TRBJ1-3; size: .; D: .; CDR3: CASSLAASGNTIYF; DNA: TGTGCCAGCAGCTTAGCAGCCTCTGGAAACACCATATATTTT
V: TRBV27; J: TRBJ2-6; size: .; D: .; CDR3: CASSFSGSGANVLTF; DNA: TGTGCCAGCAGTTTTTCCGGTTCTGGGGCCAACGTCCTGACTTTC
V: TRBV27; J: TRBJ2-7; size: .; D: .; CDR3: CASSLGGPFMNEQYF; DNA: TGTGCCAGCAGTTTGGGGGGACCCTTTATGAACGAGCAGTACTTC
V: TRBV4-2; J: TRBJ1-2; size: few; D: TRBD1; CDR3: CASRLLMDRVNGYTF; DNA: TGTGCCAGCAGACTCCTAATGGACAGGGTTAATGGCTACACCTTC